The clone carrying this T cell receptor (beta chain) turned up a few times. Its antigen is not known. This specimen belongs to a study of CD8+ T cells in alopecia areata. RNA, once extracted, was reverse transcribed into cDNA for use as the sequencing template. Some clones are missing from TCRdb's copy, which holds only in-frame ones; the method was immunoSEQ multiplex PCR. The sample contains around 61,000 clones, approximately 46% of which appear only once. Study observations and caveats: Lesional scalp, especially alopecia totalis/universalis, showed higher clonality than normal scalp.

The germline gives CDR1 SQVTM, CDR2 ANQGSEA. V was trimmed by 4 bases and J by 2 bases, leaving 15 bases between them. This CDR3 comprises 16 residues. The chain combines TRBV29-1 with TRBJ2-6, with a weak D call TRBD1 (5 bases). The sequences come from CD8+ T cells sorted from blood, collected at week 0. This receptor was obtained from a human donor with alopecia areata. DNA of the CDR3: TGCAGCGTTGTACCTGGCCTAGGGGCTGGGGCCAACGTCCTGACTTTC. This codes for CSVVPGLGAGANVLTF.